A single T cell receptor beta chain is shown here with its context. Its antigen remains unknown. The CDR3 has 14 amino acids. V dropped 6 bases and J dropped 4 bases, with 13 bases sitting between them. Germline CDR1 is SEHNR and CDR2 is FQNEAQ (reference sequence). The data derive from a study of TIL therapy for anti-PD-1-resistant metastatic lung cancer. Study-wide background: Tumor harvest preceded PD-1/PD-L1 blockade, followed by nivolumab treatment.

Time point denoted: pre-treatment sample, taken before nivolumab and TIL therapy. This was the immunoSEQ v3 assay. Profiling relied on immunoSEQ multiplex PCR, and the TCRdb table lists in-frame clones only, not all of them. Of tens of thousands of clones listed, about 86% are singletons. Broader study findings: Infused TIL clonotypes partially replaced the baseline blood repertoire, then decayed over months.

This clonotype was obtained from a person aged 25 to 80 with non-small cell lung cancer. The chain is built from TRBV7-9 and TRBJ2-1, with a tentative D call TRBD2 (5 bases). The sample in question was blood, obtained at baseline. The CDR3 DNA is TGTGCCAGCAGGGGCAGGACTTCTTACAATGAGCAGTTCTTC. Its protein is CASRGRTSYNEQFF.